The source of this T cell receptor (beta chain) is a study of vaccination effects on CD4 cells after COVID-19. Here immunoSEQ multiplex PCR was the method, and the copy in TCRdb shows in-frame clones only, minus some. The repertoire consists of 25,000 to 35,000 clones, with under 85% occurring once and the leading ten covering about 29%. As to this clone: The antigen remains undetermined.

Findings of the study overall: Whether induced by infection or by vaccine, clones showed marked clonal contraction late after vaccination.

Ahead of sequencing, the ViraFEST assay grew antigen-specific CD4+ T cells using viral peptide pools. When around 10 days of culture had elapsed, CD4+ T cells were isolated. The person acquired a PCR-confirmed SARS-CoV-2 infection between March and December 2020. Wells containing a few million PBMC each were cultured with 9 to 10 IU/ml IL-2 and 10 ug/ml peptides. This specimen was CD4+ T cells from PBMCs cultured with a peptide pool, taken before COVID-19 vaccination. The clonotype was recovered from a human donor who had a prior SARS-CoV-2 infection.

CDR3 loop: CASTGGAKNIQYF. The CDR3 DNA is TGTGCCAGCACTGGGGGGGCCAAAAACATTCAGTACTTC. The rearrangement links TRBV28 to TRBJ2-4; weak D call: TRBD2 (6 bases). The CDR3 covers 13 residues. V was cut by 7 bases and J by 1 base, with 8 bases left in between. Germline CDR1 is MDHEN and CDR2 is SYDVKM.